The 30 T cell receptor beta chains reported below all come from one sample, sequenced in a study of shared clonotypes between healthy human individuals. Method: immunoSEQ multiplex PCR; TCRdb's copy keeps in-frame clones and lacks some. The data hold over 950,000 clones, with roughly 80% observed a single time. Sequencing was done on a sample of memory CD4+ T cells from PBMCs. The sample's subset: CD45RA-negative fraction. These receptors were taken from a man between 18 and 35 years old in good health. Some clones in this sample may be carry-over from other donors' samples.

The chain has TRBV4-3 and TRBJ2-7; TRBD1 matches at 9 bases. Germline V gives CDR1 LGHNA, CDR2 YSLEER. The trim removed 2 bases at V and 0 bases at J, leaving 5 bases unmatched. The CDR3 length is 16 residues. The CDR3 DNA follows: TGCGCCAGCAGCCAAACTCCGGGACAGGGCTCCTACGAGCAGTACTTC. It is translated as CASSQTPGQGSYEQYF.

The V call is TRBV18, the J call TRBJ1-2; 7 bases align to TRBD1. Germline lookup yields CDR1 KGHSH and CDR2 LQKENI. The CDR3 spans 15 residues. V shed 3 bases, J shed 5 bases, and the junction held 9 bases outside the gene matches. CDR3 sequence: CASSPDRESRYGYTF. The CDR3 bases are TGTGCCAGCTCACCTGACAGGGAGAGTCGGTATGGCTACACCTTC.

The chain employs TRBV29-1 and TRBJ2-5; 7 bases are shared with TRBD2. Germline CDR1 and CDR2: SQVTM and ANQGSEA. The CDR3 consists of 13 residues. V lost 6 bases and J lost 9; bases outside the gene matches: 13. This chain's CDR3 is CSVAGDPERAQYF. In nucleotides, the CDR3 is TGCAGCGTGGCGGGGGACCCCGAGAGGGCCCAGTACTTC.

Regarding this clone: A far larger clone is off by one base, so a read error is likely. CDR3 bases: TGTGCCAGCAGTGACGTCACTAGCGGCTCCTACGAGCAGCACTTC. Amino acids: CASSDVTSGSYEQHF. This chain uses TRBV2 with TRBJ2-7; TRBD2 matches at 8 bases. The CDR3 has 15 residues. CDR1 is SNHLY, CDR2 FYNNEI, per germline.

The chain recombines TRBV27 with TRBJ2-6, with unresolved D. Looked up from germline, CDR1 is MNHEY and CDR2 is SMNVEV (reference sequence). The CDR3 has 15 residues. V was pared by 5 bases and J by 0 bases, with 8 bases between. CDR3 amino acids: CASSALGSGANVLTF. In DNA form, the CDR3 reads TGTGCCAGCAGTGCCCTGGGCTCTGGGGCCAACGTCCTGACTTTC.

The chain joins TRBV28 to TRBJ2-6; D is possibly TRBD1 (6 bases). This CDR3 region has 15 residues. Trimming shortened V by 4 bases and J by 3 bases, and 10 bases separated the two germline ends. Germline CDR1 and CDR2: MDHEN and SYDVKM. As DNA, the CDR3 is TGTGCCAGCAGTTCACAGGGTGGTGGGGCCAACGTCCTGACTTTC. Translation gives CASSSQGGGANVLTF. The full variable domain, in which reference TRBV28 and TRBJ2-6 provide the parts outside the CDR3, is DVKVTQSSRYLVKRTGEKVFLECVQDMDHENMFWYRQDPGLGLRLIYFSYDVKMKEKGDIPEGYSVSREKKERFSLILESASTNQTSMYLCASSSQGGGANVLTFGAGSRLTVL.

J is TRBJ1-1 and V is TRBV27, with no clear D. The V and J ends lost 6 bases and 0 bases respectively, with 8 bases between them. The V gene's germline CDR1 is MNHEY and CDR2 SMNVEV (reference sequence). This CDR3 region has 13 residues. CDR3 region: CASSPWVNTEAFF. Here the CDR3 DNA reads TGTGCCAGCAGCCCCTGGGTGAACACTGAAGCTTTCTTT.

This clone was counted between two and nine times. J is TRBJ1-5 and V is TRBV2, with a tentative D call TRBD1 (6 bases). The V gene lost 8 bases and the J gene lost 3 bases, with 11 bases spanning the gap. The CDR3 is 13 amino acids. Germline V lookup: CDR1 SNHLY, CDR2 FYNNEI. The CDR3, as DNA: TGTGCCAGCTCGACAGGCAACAATCAGCCCCAGCATTTT. This codes for CASSTGNNQPQHF.

This clone was seen just once. This sequence joins TRBV9 and TRBJ2-7; 8 nucleotides match TRBD2. This CDR3 is 13 amino acids long. After removal of 3 bases from V and 6 bases from J, the junction contained 5 bases not matched to a gene. From germline, CDR1 is SGDLS and CDR2 YYNGEE. CDR3 region: CASSERGLGEQYF. The CDR3 nucleotides read TGTGCCAGCAGCGAGCGGGGGTTAGGCGAGCAGTACTTC.

This clone has only a few counts. The chain recombines TRBV5-3 with TRBJ1-4; D unresolved. TRBV5-3 carries the ORF label, with uncertain function. V lost 1 base to trimming and J lost 8 bases, with 12 bases between them. There are 14 residues in the CDR3. CDR3 nucleotide sequence: TGTGCCAGAAGCTTGACCCGAGTGGCAGAAAAACTGTTTTTT. Amino acids: CARSLTRVAEKLFF.

The V and J genes are TRBV10-2 and TRBJ2-7, with 8 bases that match TRBD1. The CDR3 extends over 15 amino acids. Germline V gene data show CDR1 as WSHSY and CDR2 as SAAADI. Unmatched junction bases numbered 10, after V lost 6 bases and J lost 3 bases. The CDR3 sequence: CASSNRGTGLYEQYF. The DNA for the CDR3 is TGCGCCAGCAGCAATCGCGGGACAGGACTCTACGAGCAGTACTTC.

The sample holds one count of this clone. This chain connects TRBV9 to TRBJ2-6, with D possibly TRBD2 on 6 matching bases. Germline CDR1 and CDR2: SGDLS and YYNGEE. This CDR3 has 15 amino acids. V gave up 1 base and J gave up 1 base, with 6 bases separating them. CDR3 nucleotide sequence: TGTGCCAGCAGCGTACGGGAGTCTGGGGCCAACGTCCTGACTTTC. Translation gives CASSVRESGANVLTF.

Ten or more counts support this clone. The CDR3: CASSNRPPGQGESYEQYF. For the CDR3, the DNA is TGTGCCAGCAGCAATAGACCTCCGGGACAGGGTGAATCCTACGAGCAGTACTTC. The rearrangement links TRBV21-1 to TRBJ2-7; the listed D gene, TRBD1, was not tested against the DNA. TRBV21-1 is flagged as a pseudogene. The CDR3 runs to 18 residues.

The rearrangement joins TRBV7-9 to TRBJ1-2, with a tentative D call TRBD1 (5 bases). The CDR3 is 14 residues long. Germline lookup yields CDR1 SEHNR and CDR2 FQNEAQ (reference sequence). Deletions cut 6 bases from V and 3 bases from J, with 14 bases between. CDR3 in amino acids: CASRLDSSYYGYTF. CDR3 sequence (DNA): TGTGCCAGCAGGCTTGACAGCTCCTACTATGGCTACACCTTC.

This chain joins TRBV11-2 and TRBJ1-1; D is unclear. Per germline, CDR1 SGHAT and CDR2 FQNNGV. V was trimmed by 7 bases and J by 1 base, leaving 13 bases between them. CDR3 length: 14 amino acids. The CDR3 DNA is TGTGCCAGCACGCCTTTCAATTCGAACACTGAAGCTTTCTTT. Its translation: CASTPFNSNTEAFF.

A remark on this clone: The identical CDR3 is also encoded by other nucleotide sequences in the sample. V is TRBV28 and J is TRBJ1-2; the match to TRBD1 covers 7 bases. CDR1 and CDR2 from the germline V gene are MDHEN and SYDVKM. The CDR3 is made up of 14 amino acids. V was clipped by 5 bases and J by 5 bases; unmatched bases: 8. The CDR3 sequence is CASSPPGTVYGYTF. CDR3 DNA sequence: TGTGCCAGCAGTCCACCCGGGACAGTTTATGGCTACACCTTC.

The chain couples TRBV5-8 to TRBJ1-2; D gene unclear. V was pared by 1 base and J by 7 bases, with 14 bases between. Germline V gene data show CDR1 as SGHTS and CDR2 as YDEGEE. The CDR3 length is 14 residues. CDR3 sequence reads: CASSLWVAGGGYTF. CDR3 in DNA: TGTGCCAGCAGCTTGTGGGTGGCCGGTGGTGGCTACACCTTC.

The chain combines TRBV28 with TRBJ2-1; D is unresolved. The V end lost 4 bases, the J end lost 4 bases, and 20 bases lay between the germline ends. CDR1 and CDR2 (germline): MDHEN, SYDVKM. The CDR3 extends over 17 amino acids. The CDR3 nucleotides are TGTGCCAGCAGTTCGACGGTTACAAGAATCGGTTACAATGAGCAGTTCTTC. Its translation: CASSSTVTRIGYNEQFF.

DNA for the CDR3: TGTGCCTGGAGTCAACAGGGGGCTCGGCACGAGCAGTACTTC. It yields the protein CAWSQQGARHEQYF. V gene TRBV30 combines with J gene TRBJ2-7; 9 nucleotides match TRBD1. This CDR3 comprises 14 residues. Germline V gives CDR1 GTSNPN, CDR2 SVGIG (reference sequence). After removal of 2 bases from V and 5 bases from J, the junction contained 7 bases not matched to a gene.

In this sample, this clone turned up a few times. The DNA of the CDR3 is TGTGCCAGTAGCACAGGGAGGGGAAATCAGCCCCAGCATTTT. This translates into CASSTGRGNQPQHF. The gene calls are TRBV19 and TRBJ1-5; D perhaps matches TRBD1 (6 bases). Germline assignment: CDR1 LNHDA and CDR2 SQIVND (reference sequence). CDR3 size: 14 residues. Trimming removed 6 bases from V and 4 bases from J, with 13 bases in between. Supplemented by reference TRBV19 and TRBJ1-5, the full variable domain reads DGGITQSPKYLFRKEGQNVTLSCEQNLNHDAMYWYRQDPGQGLRLIYYSQIVNDFQKGDIAEGYSVSREKKESFPLTVTSAQKNPTAFYLCASSTGRGNQPQHFGDGTRLSIL.

This clone was found a few times. This chain uses TRBV5-4 with TRBJ2-1; D gene uncertain. Deletions cut 2 bases from V and 8 bases from J, with 17 bases between. The CDR3 sequence is 15 residues long. Germline CDR1 and CDR2: SGHNT and YYREEE (reference sequence). The chain's CDR3 is CASSLRSFSLDEQFF. In DNA, the CDR3 is TGTGCCAGCAGCTTAAGGAGTTTTAGCCTAGATGAGCAGTTCTTC.

The rearrangement links TRBV9 to TRBJ1-2; D is uncertain. V was shortened by 0 bases and J by 4 bases, with 7 bases between the two germline ends. The CDR3 spans 13 residues. Germline V CDR1 and CDR2: SGDLS, YYNGEE. The CDR3 region is CASSVEWGYGYTF. CDR3 nucleotide sequence: TGTGCCAGCAGCGTAGAATGGGGCTATGGCTACACCTTC.

This clone was counted many times. The CDR3 DNA sequence: TGCGCCAGCAGCCAAGATAGTGAGACCGGGGAGCTGTTTTTT. This gives the protein CASSQDSETGELFF. The J gene is TRBJ2-2, the V gene TRBV4-1; D remains unclear. This CDR3 comprises 14 residues. V gave up 0 bases and J gave up 5 bases, with 7 bases separating them. Germline CDR1 and CDR2: MGHRA and YSYEKL.

This clone appeared a single time. V gene TRBV29-1 combines with J gene TRBJ2-3; no firm D call. V lost 1 base and J lost 3, with 5 bases in between. Germline CDR1 SQVTM, CDR2 ANQGSEA. CDR3 length: 12 residues. CDR3 region: CSVEVRTDTQYF. CDR3 bases: TGCAGCGTTGAAGTTCGAACAGATACGCAGTATTTT.

The V gene is TRBV30, the J gene TRBJ2-4; D is unresolved. This CDR3 region has 13 residues. V was shortened by 0 bases and J by 9 bases, with 12 bases between the two germline ends. Germline V gene sequence: CDR1 GTSNPN, CDR2 SVGIG (reference sequence). Written as DNA, the CDR3 is TGTGCCTGGAGTGTTCGAAACCCGGGCATTCAGTACTTC. Translating it yields CAWSVRNPGIQYF.

This chain joins TRBV27 and TRBJ1-2; D is unresolved. Germline V gene lookup returns CDR1 MNHEY and CDR2 SMNVEV (reference sequence). V was cut by 9 bases and J by 4 bases, with 15 bases left in between. This CDR3 is built from 13 residues. The CDR3 region is CASSVEGRYGYTF. The CDR3 bases are TGTGCCAGTTCGGTGGAGGGCCGCTATGGCTACACCTTC.

The V gene is TRBV6-6, the J gene TRBJ1-2, with TRBD1 matching 7 bases. The germline CDR1 and CDR2 sequences are MNHNY and SVGAGI (reference sequence). V lost 8 bases and J lost 3; bases outside the gene matches: 3. CDR3 length equals 12 residues. CDR3 coding DNA: TGTGCCAGCGGACAGGACCACTATGGCTACACCTTC. It yields the protein CASGQDHYGYTF.

This clone has only one observation. The chain employs TRBV5-4 and TRBJ2-5; 7 nucleotides agree with TRBD2. The CDR3 totals 17 residues. Germline V gene sequence: CDR1 SGHNT, CDR2 YYREEE (reference sequence). The J segment lost 6 bases and the V segment lost 0 bases, leaving 14 bases of the junction unmatched. Here the CDR3 DNA reads TGTGCCAGCAGCTTGGAAGGAGTGGGAGGGCCGAGGAAGACCCAGTACTTC. This codes for CASSLEGVGGPRKTQYF.

The V gene is TRBV5-1, the J gene TRBJ2-7, with D tentatively TRBD1 (6 bases). Trimming took 7 bases from V and 2 from J, leaving 10 bases between them. Germline loops: CDR1 SGHRS, CDR2 YFSETQ. There are 12 residues in the CDR3. The CDR3 DNA follows: TGCGCCAGCCGACAGGATCCCTACGAGCAGTACTTC. Protein sequence: CASRQDPYEQYF.

This clone has only one observation. Written as DNA, the CDR3 is TGTGCCAGCAGTCGGGACAGCACAGATACGCAGTATTTT. It specifies CASSRDSTDTQYF. This chain uses TRBV2 with TRBJ2-3; the D call may be TRBD1 or TRBD2 (5 bases each). CDR3 length: 13 amino acids. Per the germline V gene, CDR1 is SNHLY and CDR2 is FYNNEI. V lost 5 bases and J lost 0, with 6 bases in between.